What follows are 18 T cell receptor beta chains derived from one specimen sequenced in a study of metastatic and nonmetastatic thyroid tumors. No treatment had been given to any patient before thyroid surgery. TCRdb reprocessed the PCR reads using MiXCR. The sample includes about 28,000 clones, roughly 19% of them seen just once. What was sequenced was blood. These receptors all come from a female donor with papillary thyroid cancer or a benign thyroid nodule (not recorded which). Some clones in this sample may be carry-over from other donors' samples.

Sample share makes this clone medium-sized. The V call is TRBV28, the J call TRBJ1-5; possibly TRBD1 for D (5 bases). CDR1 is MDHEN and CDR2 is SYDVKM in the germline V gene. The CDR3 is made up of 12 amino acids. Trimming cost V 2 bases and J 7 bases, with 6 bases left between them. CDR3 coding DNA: TGTGCCAGCAGTTTAGAGGGGCAGCCCCAGCATTTT. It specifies CASSLEGQPQHF.

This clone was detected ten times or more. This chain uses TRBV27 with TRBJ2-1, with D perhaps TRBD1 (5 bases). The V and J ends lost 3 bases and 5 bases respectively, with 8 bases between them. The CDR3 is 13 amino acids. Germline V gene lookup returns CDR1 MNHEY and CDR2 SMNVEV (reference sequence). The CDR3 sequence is CASSFQGNNEQFF. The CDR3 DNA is TGTGCCAGCAGTTTTCAGGGAAACAATGAGCAGTTCTTC.

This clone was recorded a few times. CDR3 DNA: TGTGCCAGTAGCGTGTACTCGGACAGCAATTCACCCCTCCACTTT. Its protein is CASSVYSDSNSPLHF. The rearrangement uses TRBV19 and TRBJ1-6; a weak D match, TRBD1 (6 bases). Germline CDR1 is LNHDA and CDR2 is SQIVND (reference sequence). The CDR3 loop spans 15 amino acids. V was trimmed by 6 bases and J by 7 bases, leaving 16 bases between them.

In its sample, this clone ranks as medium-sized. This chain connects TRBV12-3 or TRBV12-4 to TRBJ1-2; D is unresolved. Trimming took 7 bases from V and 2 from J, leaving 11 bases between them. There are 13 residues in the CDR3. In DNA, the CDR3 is TGTGCCAGCAAACTCGGGGTAAACTATGGCTACACCTTC. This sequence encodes CASKLGVNYGYTF.

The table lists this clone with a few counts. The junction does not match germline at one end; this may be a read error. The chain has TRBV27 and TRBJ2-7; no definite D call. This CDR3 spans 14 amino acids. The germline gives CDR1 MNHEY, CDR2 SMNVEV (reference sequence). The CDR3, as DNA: TGTGCCAGCAGTTTGCGTCCCCCGGACCGCATAGAACCCTTC. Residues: CASSLRPPDRIEPF.

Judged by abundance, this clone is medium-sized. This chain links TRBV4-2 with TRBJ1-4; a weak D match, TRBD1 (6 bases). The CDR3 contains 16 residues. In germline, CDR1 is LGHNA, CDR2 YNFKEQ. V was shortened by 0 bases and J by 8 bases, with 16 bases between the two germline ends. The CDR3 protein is CASSQERNRAHEKLFF. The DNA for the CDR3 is TGTGCCAGCAGCCAAGAGAGAAACAGGGCTCACGAAAAACTGTTTTTT.

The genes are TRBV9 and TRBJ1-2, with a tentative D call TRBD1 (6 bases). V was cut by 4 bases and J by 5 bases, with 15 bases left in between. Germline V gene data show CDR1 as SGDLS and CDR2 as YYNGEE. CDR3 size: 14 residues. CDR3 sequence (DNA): TGTGCCAGCAGCCCCGAACAGGGATTTTATGGCTACACCTTC. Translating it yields CASSPEQGFYGYTF.

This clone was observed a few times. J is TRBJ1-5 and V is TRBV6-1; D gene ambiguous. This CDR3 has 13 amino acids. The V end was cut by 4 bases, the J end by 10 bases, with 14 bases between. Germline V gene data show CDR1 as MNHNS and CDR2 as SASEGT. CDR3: CASSVDRGHPQHF. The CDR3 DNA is TGTGCCAGCAGTGTTGACCGCGGTCATCCCCAGCATTTT.

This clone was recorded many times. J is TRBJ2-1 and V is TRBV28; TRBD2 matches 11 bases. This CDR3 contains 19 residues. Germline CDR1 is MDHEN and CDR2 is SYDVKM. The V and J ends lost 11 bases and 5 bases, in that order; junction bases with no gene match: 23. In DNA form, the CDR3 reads TGTGCCGCACAAATCCGGGGGGATATTGGGACTAGCGGTCACAATGAGCAGTTCTTC. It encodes CAAQIRGDIGTSGHNEQFF. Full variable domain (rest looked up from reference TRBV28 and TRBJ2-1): DVKVTQSSRYLVKRTGEKVFLECVQDMDHENMFWYRQDPGLGLRLIYFSYDVKMKEKGDIPEGYSVSREKKERFSLILESASTNQTSMYLCAAQIRGDIGTSGHNEQFFGPGTRLTVL.

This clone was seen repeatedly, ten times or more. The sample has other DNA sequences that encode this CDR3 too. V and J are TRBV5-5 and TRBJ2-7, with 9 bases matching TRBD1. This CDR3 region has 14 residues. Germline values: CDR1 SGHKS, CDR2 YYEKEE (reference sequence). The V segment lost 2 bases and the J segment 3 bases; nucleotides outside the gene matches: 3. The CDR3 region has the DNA TGTGCCAGCAGCTTATCGGGACAGGGCTACGAGCAGTACTTC. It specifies CASSLSGQGYEQYF.

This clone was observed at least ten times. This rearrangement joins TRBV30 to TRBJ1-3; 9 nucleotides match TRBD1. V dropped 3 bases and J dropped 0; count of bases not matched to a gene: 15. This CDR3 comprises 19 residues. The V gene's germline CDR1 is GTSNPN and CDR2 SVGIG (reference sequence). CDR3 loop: CAWRYPDRGIRASGNTIYF. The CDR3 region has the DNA TGTGCCTGGAGGTACCCGGACAGGGGTATTCGGGCCTCTGGAAACACCATATATTTT.

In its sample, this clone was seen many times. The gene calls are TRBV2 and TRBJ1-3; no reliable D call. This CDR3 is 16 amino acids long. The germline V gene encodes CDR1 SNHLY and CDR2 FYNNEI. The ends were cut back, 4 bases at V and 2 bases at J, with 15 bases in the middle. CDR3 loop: CASSGGRQSAGNTIYF. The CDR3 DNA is TGTGCCAGCAGTGGCGGCCGGCAGTCTGCTGGAAACACCATATATTTT.

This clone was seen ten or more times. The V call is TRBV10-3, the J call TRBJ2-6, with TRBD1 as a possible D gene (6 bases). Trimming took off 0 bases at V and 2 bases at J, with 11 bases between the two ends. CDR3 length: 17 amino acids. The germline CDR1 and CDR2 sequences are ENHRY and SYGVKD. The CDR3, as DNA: TGTGCCATCAGTGAGTCGCCTGGGGGCGCTGGGGCCAACGTCCTGACTTTC. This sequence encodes CAISESPGGAGANVLTF.

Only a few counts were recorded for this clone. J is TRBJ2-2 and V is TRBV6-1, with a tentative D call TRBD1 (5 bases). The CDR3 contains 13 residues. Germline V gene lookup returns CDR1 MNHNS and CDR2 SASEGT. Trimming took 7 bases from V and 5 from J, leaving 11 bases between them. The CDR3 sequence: CASTPRVTGELFF. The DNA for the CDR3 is TGTGCCAGCACCCCCAGGGTGACCGGGGAGCTGTTTTTT.

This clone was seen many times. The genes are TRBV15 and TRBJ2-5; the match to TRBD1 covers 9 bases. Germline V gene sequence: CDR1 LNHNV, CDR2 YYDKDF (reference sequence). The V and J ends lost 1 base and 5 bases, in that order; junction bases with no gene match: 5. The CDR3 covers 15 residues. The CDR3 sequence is CATSRVGTGRETQYF. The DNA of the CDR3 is TGTGCCACCAGCAGAGTCGGGACAGGGCGGGAGACCCAGTACTTC.

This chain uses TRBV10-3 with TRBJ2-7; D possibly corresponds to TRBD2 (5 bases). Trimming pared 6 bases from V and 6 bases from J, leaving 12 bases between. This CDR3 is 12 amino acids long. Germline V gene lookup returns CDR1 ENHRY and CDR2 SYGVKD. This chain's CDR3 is CAISDSGSEQYF. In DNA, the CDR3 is TGTGCCATCAGCGACTCGGGGTCCGAGCAGTACTTC.

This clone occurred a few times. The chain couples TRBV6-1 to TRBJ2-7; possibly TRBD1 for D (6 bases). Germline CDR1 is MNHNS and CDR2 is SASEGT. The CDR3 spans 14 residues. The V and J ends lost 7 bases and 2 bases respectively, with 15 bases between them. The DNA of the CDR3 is TGTGCCAGCAATAGAGCCTCAGGGGCCTACGAGCAGTACTTC. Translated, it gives CASNRASGAYEQYF.

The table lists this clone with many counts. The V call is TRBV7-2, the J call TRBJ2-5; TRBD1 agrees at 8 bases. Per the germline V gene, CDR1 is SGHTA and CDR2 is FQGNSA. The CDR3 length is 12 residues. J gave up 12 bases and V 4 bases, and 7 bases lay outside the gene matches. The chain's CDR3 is CASSSGQAPEYF. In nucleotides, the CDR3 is TGTGCCAGCAGCTCGGGACAGGCTCCGGAGTACTTC.